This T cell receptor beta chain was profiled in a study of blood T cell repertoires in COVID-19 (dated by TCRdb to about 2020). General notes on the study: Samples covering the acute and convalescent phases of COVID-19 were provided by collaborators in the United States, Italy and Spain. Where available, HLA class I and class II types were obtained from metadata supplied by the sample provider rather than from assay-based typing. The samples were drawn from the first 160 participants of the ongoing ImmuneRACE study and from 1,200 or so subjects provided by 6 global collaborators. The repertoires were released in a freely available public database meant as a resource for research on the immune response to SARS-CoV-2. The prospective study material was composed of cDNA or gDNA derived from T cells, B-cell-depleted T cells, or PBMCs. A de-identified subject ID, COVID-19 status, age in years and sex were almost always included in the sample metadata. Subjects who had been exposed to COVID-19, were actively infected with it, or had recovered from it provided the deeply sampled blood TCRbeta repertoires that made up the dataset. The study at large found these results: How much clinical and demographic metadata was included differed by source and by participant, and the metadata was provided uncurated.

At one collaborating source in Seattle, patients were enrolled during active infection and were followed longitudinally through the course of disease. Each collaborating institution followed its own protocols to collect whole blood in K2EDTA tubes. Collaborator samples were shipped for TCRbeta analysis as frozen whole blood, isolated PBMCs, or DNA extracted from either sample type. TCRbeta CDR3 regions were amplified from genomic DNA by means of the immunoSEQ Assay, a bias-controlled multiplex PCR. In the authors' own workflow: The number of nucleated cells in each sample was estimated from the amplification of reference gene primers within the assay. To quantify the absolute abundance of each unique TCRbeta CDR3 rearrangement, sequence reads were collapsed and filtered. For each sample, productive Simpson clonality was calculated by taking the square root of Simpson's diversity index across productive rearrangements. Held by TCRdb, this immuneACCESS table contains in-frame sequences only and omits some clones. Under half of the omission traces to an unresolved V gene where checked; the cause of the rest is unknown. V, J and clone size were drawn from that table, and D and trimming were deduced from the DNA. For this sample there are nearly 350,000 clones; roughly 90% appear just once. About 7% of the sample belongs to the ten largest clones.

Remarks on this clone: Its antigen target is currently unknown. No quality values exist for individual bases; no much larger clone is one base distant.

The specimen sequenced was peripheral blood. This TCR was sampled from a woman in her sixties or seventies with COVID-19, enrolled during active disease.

The CDR3 protein: CASKTGQVTYEQYF. The DNA sequence is given as TGCGCCAGCAAGACAGGACAGGTCACCTACGAGCAGTACTTC. The rearrangement combines TRBV5-1 with TRBJ2-7; 7 bases in the junction line up with TRBD1. As encoded in the germline V gene, CDR1 is SGHRS while CDR2 is YFSETQ. The CDR3 holds 14 amino acids from the cysteine to the phenylalanine. Here the CDR3 DNA is all that survives: 42 bases in frame from base 1. Germline trimming: 6 bases from V, 2 bases from J; junction bases outside gene matches: 8.